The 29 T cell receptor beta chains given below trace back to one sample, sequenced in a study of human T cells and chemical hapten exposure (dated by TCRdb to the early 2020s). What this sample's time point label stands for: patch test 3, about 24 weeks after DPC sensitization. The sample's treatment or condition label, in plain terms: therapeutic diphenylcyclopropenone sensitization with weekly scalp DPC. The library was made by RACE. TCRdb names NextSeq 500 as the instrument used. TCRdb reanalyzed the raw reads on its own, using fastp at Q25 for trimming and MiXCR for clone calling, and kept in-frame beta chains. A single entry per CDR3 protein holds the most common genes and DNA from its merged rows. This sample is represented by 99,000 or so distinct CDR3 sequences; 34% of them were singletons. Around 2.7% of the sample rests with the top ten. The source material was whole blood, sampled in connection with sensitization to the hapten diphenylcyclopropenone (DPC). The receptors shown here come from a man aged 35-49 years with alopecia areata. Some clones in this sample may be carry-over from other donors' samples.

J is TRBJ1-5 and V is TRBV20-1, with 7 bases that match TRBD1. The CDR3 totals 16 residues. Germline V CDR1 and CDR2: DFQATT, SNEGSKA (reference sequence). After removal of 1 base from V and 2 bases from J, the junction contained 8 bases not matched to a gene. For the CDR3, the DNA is TGCAGTGCTAGAGGGGGAGTGACAGGGCGCAATCAGCCCCAGCATTTT. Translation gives CSARGGVTGRNQPQHF.

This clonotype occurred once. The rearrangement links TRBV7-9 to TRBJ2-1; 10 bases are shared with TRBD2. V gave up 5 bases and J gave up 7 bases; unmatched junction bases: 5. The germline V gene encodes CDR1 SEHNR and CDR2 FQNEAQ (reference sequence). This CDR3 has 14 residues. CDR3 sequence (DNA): TGTGCCAGCAGCCCTAGCGGGAGTGGAAATGAGCAGTTCTTC. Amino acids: CASSPSGSGNEQFF.

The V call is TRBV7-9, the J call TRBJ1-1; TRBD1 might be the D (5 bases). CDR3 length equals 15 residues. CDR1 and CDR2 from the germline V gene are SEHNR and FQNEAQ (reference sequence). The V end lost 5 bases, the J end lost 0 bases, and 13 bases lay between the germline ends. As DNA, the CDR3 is TGTGCCAGCAGCCTGCAGCTGGGGCTGAACACTGAAGCTTTCTTT. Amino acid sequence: CASSLQLGLNTEAFF.

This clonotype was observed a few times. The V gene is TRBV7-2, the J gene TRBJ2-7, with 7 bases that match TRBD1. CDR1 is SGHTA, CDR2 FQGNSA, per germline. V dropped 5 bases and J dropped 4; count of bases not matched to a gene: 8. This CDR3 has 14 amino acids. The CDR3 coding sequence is TGTGCCAGCAGCAACCCGGGACAGTTATACGAGCAGTACGTC. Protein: CASSNPGQLYEQYV.

DNA of the CDR3: TGTGCCAGCATATACTCCGGGACAGGGGCATCTGAAGCTTTCTTT. This codes for CASIYSGTGASEAFF. This chain uses TRBV28 with TRBJ1-1; TRBD1 matches at 10 bases. The CDR3 spans 15 residues. Unmatched junction bases numbered 11, after V lost 7 bases and J lost 6 bases. Germline V gives CDR1 MDHEN, CDR2 SYDVKM.

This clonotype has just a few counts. The CDR3 is CASSFLYGNEKLFF. The DNA for the CDR3 is TGTGCCAGCAGTTTTTTGTATGGTAATGAAAAACTGTTTTTT. The chain uses TRBV28 and TRBJ1-4; D gene unclear. Trimming took off 3 bases at V and 4 bases at J, with 9 bases between the two ends. Germline V gene data show CDR1 as MDHEN and CDR2 as SYDVKM. There are 14 residues in the CDR3.

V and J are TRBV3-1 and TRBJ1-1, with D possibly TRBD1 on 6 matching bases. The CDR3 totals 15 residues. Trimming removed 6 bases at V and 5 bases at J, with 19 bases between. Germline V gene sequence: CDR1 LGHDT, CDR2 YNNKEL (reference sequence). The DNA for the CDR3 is TGTGCCAGCAGAATCTTCGGACAGAGCACAACTGAAGCTTTCTTT. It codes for CASRIFGQSTTEAFF.

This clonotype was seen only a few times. The CDR3 DNA reads as TGTGCCAGCAGTTTAAGCGGGGGTCTGTCGCCCCAGCATTTT. Protein sequence: CASSLSGGLSPQHF. This sequence joins TRBV12-3 or TRBV12-4 and TRBJ1-5; D perhaps matches TRBD1 (5 bases). CDR3 length equals 14 residues. V was clipped by 2 bases and J by 9 bases, with 14 bases between them.

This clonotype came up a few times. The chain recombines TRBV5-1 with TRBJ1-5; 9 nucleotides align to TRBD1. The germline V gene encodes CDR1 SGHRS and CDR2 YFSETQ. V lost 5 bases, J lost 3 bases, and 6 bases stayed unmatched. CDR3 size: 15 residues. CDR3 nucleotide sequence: TGCGCCAGCAGGGCCGGGACAGGGATCAATCAGCCCCAGCATTTT. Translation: CASRAGTGINQPQHF.

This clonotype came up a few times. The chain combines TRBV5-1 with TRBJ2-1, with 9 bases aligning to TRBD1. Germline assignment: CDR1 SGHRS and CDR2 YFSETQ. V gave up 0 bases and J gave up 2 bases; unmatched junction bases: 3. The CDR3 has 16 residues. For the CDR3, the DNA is TGCGCCAGCAGCTTGGGGGGACAGGGTCCCTACAATGAGCAGTTCTTC. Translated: CASSLGGQGPYNEQFF. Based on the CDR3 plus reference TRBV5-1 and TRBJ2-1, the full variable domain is KAGVTQTPRYLIKTRGQQVTLSCSPISGHRSVSWYQQTPGQGLQFLFEYFSETQRNKGNFPGRFSGRQFSNSRSEMNVSTLELGDSALYLCASSLGGQGPYNEQFFGPGTRLTVL.

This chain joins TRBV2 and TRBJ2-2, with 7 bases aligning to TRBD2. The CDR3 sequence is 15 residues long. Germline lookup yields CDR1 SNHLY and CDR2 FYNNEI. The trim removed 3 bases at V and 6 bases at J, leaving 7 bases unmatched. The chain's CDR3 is CASSEGGSRAGELFF. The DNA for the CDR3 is TGTGCCAGCAGTGAGGGCGGGAGTCGCGCCGGGGAGCTGTTTTTT.

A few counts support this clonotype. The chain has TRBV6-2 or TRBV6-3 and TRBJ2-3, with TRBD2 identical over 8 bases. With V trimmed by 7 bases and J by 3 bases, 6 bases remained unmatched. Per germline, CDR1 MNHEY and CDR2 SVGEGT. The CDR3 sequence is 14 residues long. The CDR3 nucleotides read TGTGCCAGCATCCAAACTAGCGGTACAGATACGCAGTATTTT. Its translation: CASIQTSGTDTQYF.

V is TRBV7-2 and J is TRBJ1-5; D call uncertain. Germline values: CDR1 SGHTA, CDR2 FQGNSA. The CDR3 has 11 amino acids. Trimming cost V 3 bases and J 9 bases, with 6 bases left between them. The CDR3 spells CASSLIGPQHF. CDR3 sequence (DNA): TGTGCCAGCAGCTTGATTGGGCCCCAGCATTTT.

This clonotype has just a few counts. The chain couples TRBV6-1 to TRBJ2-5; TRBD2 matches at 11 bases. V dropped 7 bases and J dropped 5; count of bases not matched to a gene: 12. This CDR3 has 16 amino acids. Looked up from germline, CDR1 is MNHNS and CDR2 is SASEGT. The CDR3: CASMRLPGLAVETQYF. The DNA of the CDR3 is TGTGCCAGCATGAGATTACCGGGACTAGCGGTGGAGACCCAGTACTTC.

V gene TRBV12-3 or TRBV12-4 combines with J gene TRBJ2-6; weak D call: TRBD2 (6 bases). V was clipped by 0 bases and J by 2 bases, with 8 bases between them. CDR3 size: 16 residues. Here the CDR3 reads CASSLAPGAGANVLTF. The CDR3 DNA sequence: TGTGCCAGCAGTTTAGCGCCGGGGGCTGGGGCCAACGTCCTGACTTTC.

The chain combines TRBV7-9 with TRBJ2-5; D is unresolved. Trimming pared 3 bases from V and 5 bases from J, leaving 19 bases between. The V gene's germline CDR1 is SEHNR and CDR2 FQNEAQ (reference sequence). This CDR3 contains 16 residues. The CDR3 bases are TGTGCCAGCAGCTTGGAAGAAGGTTGGGGTCGGGAGACCCAGTACTTC. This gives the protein CASSLEEGWGRETQYF.

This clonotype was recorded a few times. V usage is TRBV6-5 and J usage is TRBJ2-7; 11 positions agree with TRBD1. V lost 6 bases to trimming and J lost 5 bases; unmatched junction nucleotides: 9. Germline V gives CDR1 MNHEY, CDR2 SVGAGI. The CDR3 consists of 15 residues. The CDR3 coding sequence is TGTGCCAGCAGACTTGGACAGGGGGCGCAAGACGAGCAGTACTTC. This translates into CASRLGQGAQDEQYF.

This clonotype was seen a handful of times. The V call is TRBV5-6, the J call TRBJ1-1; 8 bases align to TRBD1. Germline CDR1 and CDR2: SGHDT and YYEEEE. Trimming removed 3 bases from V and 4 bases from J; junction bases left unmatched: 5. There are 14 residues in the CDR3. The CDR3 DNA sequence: TGTGCCAGCAGCTCCAGGGGGCGTAGCACTGAAGCTTTCTTT. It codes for CASSSRGRSTEAFF.

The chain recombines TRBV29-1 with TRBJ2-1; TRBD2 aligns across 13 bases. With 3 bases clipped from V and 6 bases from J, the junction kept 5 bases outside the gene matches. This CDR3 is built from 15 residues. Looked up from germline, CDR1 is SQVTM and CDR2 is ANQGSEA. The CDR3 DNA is TGCAGCGTTGAGCGCGGACTAGCGGGAGTCAATGAGCAGTTCTTC. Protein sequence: CSVERGLAGVNEQFF.

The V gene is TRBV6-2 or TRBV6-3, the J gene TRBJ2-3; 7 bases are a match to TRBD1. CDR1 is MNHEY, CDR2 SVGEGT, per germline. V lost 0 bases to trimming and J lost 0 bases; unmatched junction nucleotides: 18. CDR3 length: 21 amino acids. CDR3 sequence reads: CASSYSRNEDRDGISTDTQYF. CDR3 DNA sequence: TGTGCCAGCAGTTACTCGCGTAACGAAGACAGGGATGGAATTAGCACAGATACGCAGTATTTT.

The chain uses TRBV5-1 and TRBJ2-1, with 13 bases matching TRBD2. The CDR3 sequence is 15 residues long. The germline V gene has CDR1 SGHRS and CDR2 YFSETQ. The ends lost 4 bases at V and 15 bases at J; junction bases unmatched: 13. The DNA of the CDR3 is TGCGCCAGCAGCCTAGGACTAGCGGGAGAAAAACTCGGGTTCTTC. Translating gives CASSLGLAGEKLGFF. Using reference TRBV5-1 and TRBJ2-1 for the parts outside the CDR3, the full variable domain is KAGVTQTPRYLIKTRGQQVTLSCSPISGHRSVSWYQQTPGQGLQFLFEYFSETQRNKGNFPGRFSGRQFSNSRSEMNVSTLELGDSALYLCASSLGLAGEKLGFFGPGTRLTVL.

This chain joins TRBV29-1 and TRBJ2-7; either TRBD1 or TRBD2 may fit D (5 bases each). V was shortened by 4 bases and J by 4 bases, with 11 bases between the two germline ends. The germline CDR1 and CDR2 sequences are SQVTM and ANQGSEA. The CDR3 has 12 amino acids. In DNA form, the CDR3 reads TGCAGCGTTGCCGGGACGGAGTACGAGCAGTACTTC. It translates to CSVAGTEYEQYF.

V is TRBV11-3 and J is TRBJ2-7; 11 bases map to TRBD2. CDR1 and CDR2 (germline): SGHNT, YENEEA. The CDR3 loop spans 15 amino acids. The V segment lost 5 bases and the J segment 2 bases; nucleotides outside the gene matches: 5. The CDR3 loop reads CASSPGLAGPYEQYV. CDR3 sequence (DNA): TGTGCCAGCAGCCCCGGACTAGCGGGCCCCTACGAGCAGTACGTC.

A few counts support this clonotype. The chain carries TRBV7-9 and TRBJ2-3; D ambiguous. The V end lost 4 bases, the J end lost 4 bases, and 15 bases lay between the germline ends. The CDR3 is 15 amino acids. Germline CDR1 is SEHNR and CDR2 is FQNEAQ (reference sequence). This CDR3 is CASSSEPLKADTQYF. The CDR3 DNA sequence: TGTGCCAGCAGCTCAGAACCCCTGAAGGCAGATACGCAGTATTTT.

The CDR3 loop is CASSVKAGALDTQYF. The CDR3 DNA reads as TGTGCCAGCAGCGTAAAAGCGGGGGCCCTAGATACGCAGTATTTT. The V gene is TRBV7-2, the J gene TRBJ2-3; 8 nucleotides match TRBD2. The CDR3 spans 15 residues. CDR1 is SGHTA, CDR2 FQGNSA, per germline. The V and J ends lost 5 bases and 5 bases, in that order; junction bases with no gene match: 9.

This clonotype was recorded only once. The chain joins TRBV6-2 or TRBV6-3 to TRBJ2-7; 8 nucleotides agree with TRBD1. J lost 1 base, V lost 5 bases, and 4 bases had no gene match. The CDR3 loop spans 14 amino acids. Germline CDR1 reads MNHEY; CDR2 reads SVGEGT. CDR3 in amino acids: CASSDGQGSYEQYF. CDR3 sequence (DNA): TGTGCCAGCAGTGACGGACAGGGATCCTACGAGCAGTACTTC.

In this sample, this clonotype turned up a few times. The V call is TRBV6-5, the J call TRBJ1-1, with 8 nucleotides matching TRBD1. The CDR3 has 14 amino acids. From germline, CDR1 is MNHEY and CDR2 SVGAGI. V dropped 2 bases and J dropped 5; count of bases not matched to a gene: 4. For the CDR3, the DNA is TGTGCCAGCAGTTACGCAGGGGGCCCGACTGAAGCTTTCTTT. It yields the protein CASSYAGGPTEAFF.

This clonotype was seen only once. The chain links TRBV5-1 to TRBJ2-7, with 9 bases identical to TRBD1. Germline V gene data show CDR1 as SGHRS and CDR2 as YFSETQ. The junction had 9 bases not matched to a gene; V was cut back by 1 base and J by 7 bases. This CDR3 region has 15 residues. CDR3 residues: CASSLRGQGGGEQYF. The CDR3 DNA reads TGCGCCAGCAGCTTGAGGGGACAGGGAGGTGGAGAGCAGTACTTC.

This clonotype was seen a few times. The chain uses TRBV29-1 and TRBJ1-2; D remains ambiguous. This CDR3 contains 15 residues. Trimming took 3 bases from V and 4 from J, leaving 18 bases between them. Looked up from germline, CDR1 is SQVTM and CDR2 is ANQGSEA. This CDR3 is CSVDAEAETGYGYTF. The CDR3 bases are TGCAGCGTTGATGCGGAAGCAGAAACCGGCTATGGCTACACCTTC.